Listed below are T cell receptor beta chains from one sample, sequenced in a study of OX40 agonist ivuxolimab in advanced cancers. TCRdb keeps only in-frame clones here, not all; method: immunoSEQ multiplex PCR. Here the sample spans around 38,000 clones, about 90% being singletons. Specimen: CD4+ or CD8+ T cells sorted from blood, collected in a trial of the OX40 agonist ivuxolimab. Every receptor here comes from an adult with an advanced solid tumor such as melanoma, head and neck, liver or kidney cancer. CDR3s include the opening cysteine and the closing phenylalanine or tryptophan. Each record gives: J gene, CDR3 length, V gene, clone size, D gene, CDR3 DNA, CDR3 protein. A D gene is named only where the DNA matches it firmly. Some rows have no size entry. The others give once, few or many, or a class for an expanded clone.

j_gene: TRBJ2-3
len: 16
v_gene: TRBV9
abundance: NA
d_gene: TRBD2
CDR3nt: TGTGCCAGCAGCGTAGCAACTAGCGCCAGCACAGATACGCAGTATTTT
CDR3aa: CASSVATSASTDTQYF

j_gene: TRBJ2-3
len: 13
v_gene: TRBV2
abundance: NA
d_gene: NA
CDR3nt: TGTGCCAGAGGGGGGACTACGACAGATACGCAGTATTTT
CDR3aa: CARGGTTTDTQYF

j_gene: TRBJ2-7
len: 18
v_gene: TRBV7-2
abundance: NA
d_gene: TRBD2
CDR3nt: TGTGCCAGCAGCTTAATGCCTAGCGGGAGGGCCGGGGGCTACGAGCAGTACTTC
CDR3aa: CASSLMPSGRAGGYEQYF

j_gene: TRBJ2-1
len: 15
v_gene: TRBV2
abundance: NA
d_gene: TRBD1
CDR3nt: TGTGCCAGCAGTGTTCAGGGGGCGAGGTACAATGAGCAGTTCTTC
CDR3aa: CASSVQGARYNEQFF

j_gene: TRBJ2-2
len: 16
v_gene: TRBV10-3
abundance: NA
d_gene: TRBD2
CDR3nt: TGTGCCACGCTACCCCTAGCGGGAGGTCATACCGGGGAGCTGTTTTTT
CDR3aa: CATLPLAGGHTGELFF

j_gene: TRBJ2-7
len: 15
v_gene: TRBV19
abundance: NA
d_gene: NA
CDR3nt: TGTGCCAGTAGTGAGGGCAGGGGATACTCCTACGAGCAGTACTTC
CDR3aa: CASSEGRGYSYEQYF

j_gene: TRBJ2-2
len: 13
v_gene: TRBV5-4
abundance: NA
d_gene: NA
CDR3nt: TGTGCCAGCAGCTTGGGGGTGGCCGGGGAGCTGTTTTTT
CDR3aa: CASSLGVAGELFF

j_gene: TRBJ1-1
len: 10
v_gene: TRBV5-6
abundance: NA
d_gene: NA
CDR3nt: TGTGCCAGCAGGGACATTGAGGCTTTCTTT
CDR3aa: CASRDIEAFF

j_gene: TRBJ2-1
len: 17
v_gene: TRBV2
abundance: NA
d_gene: TRBD2
CDR3nt: TGTGCCAGCAGTACTCATAGCGGGAGTAATCGTCCGGATGAGCAGTTCTTC
CDR3aa: CASSTHSGSNRPDEQFF

j_gene: TRBJ2-2
len: 14
v_gene: TRBV19
abundance: few
d_gene: NA
CDR3nt: TGTGCCAGTAGTATCAACAGCCCCACCGGGGAGCTGTTTTTT
CDR3aa: CASSINSPTGELFF

j_gene: TRBJ1-2
len: 15
v_gene: TRBV28
abundance: NA
d_gene: TRBD1
CDR3nt: TGTGCCAGCAGTTCTCCCCGGACAGGCCCCTATGGCTACACCTTC
CDR3aa: CASSSPRTGPYGYTF

j_gene: TRBJ2-3
len: 16
v_gene: TRBV10-1
abundance: once
d_gene: NA
CDR3nt: TGCGCCAGCAGTGAGCGTACTAGCCTAAGAGGAGATACGCAGTATTTT
CDR3aa: CASSERTSLRGDTQYF

j_gene: TRBJ1-2
len: 16
v_gene: TRBV6-5
abundance: NA
d_gene: TRBD1
CDR3nt: TGTGCCAGCAGTTACTCTGGACAGGGTAACGGCTATGGCTACACCTTC
CDR3aa: CASSYSGQGNGYGYTF

j_gene: TRBJ2-4
len: 11
v_gene: TRBV7-9
abundance: NA
d_gene: NA
CDR3nt: TGTGCGGTAATAGCCAAAAACATTCAGTACTTC
CDR3aa: CAVIAKNIQYF

j_gene: TRBJ2-1
len: 13
v_gene: TRBV2
abundance: NA
d_gene: NA
CDR3nt: TGTGCCAGCAGGATCTCTAATGGCAATGAGCAGTTCTTC
CDR3aa: CASRISNGNEQFF

j_gene: TRBJ2-1
len: 16
v_gene: TRBV7-9
abundance: NA
d_gene: TRBD2
CDR3nt: TGTGCCAGCAGCCTTAGTACTAGCGTGGCCTACAATGAGCAGTTCTTC
CDR3aa: CASSLSTSVAYNEQFF

j_gene: TRBJ1-2
len: 15
v_gene: TRBV15
abundance: NA
d_gene: TRBD1
CDR3nt: TGTGCCACCAGTCGGACCCGGACAGGGTACTATGGCTACACCTTC
CDR3aa: CATSRTRTGYYGYTF

j_gene: TRBJ2-2
len: 12
v_gene: TRBV7-9
abundance: NA
d_gene: NA
CDR3nt: TGTGCCAGCAGCCCCTCTCGTGAAGAGCTGTTTTTT
CDR3aa: CASSPSREELFF

j_gene: TRBJ2-1
len: 17
v_gene: TRBV4-2
abundance: NA
d_gene: NA
CDR3nt: TGTGCCAGCAGCCCCCCCTACGGGAGTCGCTCCTACAATGAGCAGTTCTTC
CDR3aa: CASSPPYGSRSYNEQFF

j_gene: TRBJ1-5
len: 18
v_gene: TRBV19
abundance: NA
d_gene: NA
CDR3nt: TGTGCCAGTAGTGGGGGTGATTGGAGACGGGTGGGCAATCAGCCCCAGCATTTT
CDR3aa: CASSGGDWRRVGNQPQHF

j_gene: TRBJ1-1
len: 16
v_gene: TRBV7-6
abundance: NA
d_gene: TRBD1
CDR3nt: TGTGCCAGCAGCTTAGTTGAGACAGGGTTGGCCACTGAAGCTTTCTTT
CDR3aa: CASSLVETGLATEAFF

j_gene: TRBJ1-2
len: 12
v_gene: TRBV2
abundance: NA
d_gene: NA
CDR3nt: TGTGCCAGCAGTGAAGATCGGTATGGCTACACCTTC
CDR3aa: CASSEDRYGYTF

j_gene: TRBJ2-1
len: 13
v_gene: TRBV2
abundance: once
d_gene: NA
CDR3nt: TGTGCCAGCCGCGAACTTACAAAGGGTGAGCAGTTCTTC
CDR3aa: CASRELTKGEQFF

j_gene: TRBJ2-3
len: 13
v_gene: TRBV30
abundance: NA
d_gene: NA
CDR3nt: TGTGCCTGGAGCCCGGATTCCGAAGATACGCAGTATTTT
CDR3aa: CAWSPDSEDTQYF

j_gene: TRBJ1-2
len: 14
v_gene: TRBV15
abundance: NA
d_gene: NA
CDR3nt: TGTGCCACCAGCAGAGATAGGGGACCAGGAGACTACACCTTC
CDR3aa: CATSRDRGPGDYTF

j_gene: TRBJ2-5
len: 14
v_gene: TRBV4-3
abundance: NA
d_gene: NA
CDR3nt: TGCGCCAGCAGCCAAGGTCGGTTTGCGGGGACCCAGTACTTC
CDR3aa: CASSQGRFAGTQYF

j_gene: TRBJ2-7
len: 11
v_gene: TRBV4-1
abundance: few
d_gene: NA
CDR3nt: TGCGCCAGCAGTCGTGGTGGAGAGCAGTACTTC
CDR3aa: CASSRGGEQYF

j_gene: TRBJ1-6
len: 16
v_gene: TRBV7-2
abundance: NA
d_gene: NA
CDR3nt: TGTGCCAGCAGCTTAGGTCTTCCAGTCGGGGGTTCACCCCTCCACTTT
CDR3aa: CASSLGLPVGGSPLHF

j_gene: TRBJ1-2
len: 13
v_gene: TRBV30
abundance: once
d_gene: NA
CDR3nt: TGTGCCTGGAGCATCGGTCCGAACTATGGCTACACCTTC
CDR3aa: CAWSIGPNYGYTF

j_gene: TRBJ2-1
len: 16
v_gene: TRBV4-2
abundance: NA
d_gene: NA
CDR3nt: TGTGCCAGCAGCCTCAAGCCTATTTCCTCCTACAATGAGCAGTTCTTC
CDR3aa: CASSLKPISSYNEQFF

j_gene: TRBJ1-5
len: 13
v_gene: TRBV13
abundance: NA
d_gene: NA
CDR3nt: TGTGCCAGCAGCTTAGGGGGCGGCCAGCCCCAGCATTTT
CDR3aa: CASSLGGGQPQHF

j_gene: TRBJ1-4
len: 16
v_gene: TRBV7-8
abundance: NA
d_gene: TRBD1
CDR3nt: TGTGCCAGCAGCCAAGCACGGACAGGGAAGATTGAAAAACTGTTTTTT
CDR3aa: CASSQARTGKIEKLFF

j_gene: TRBJ1-2
len: 14
v_gene: TRBV9
abundance: NA
d_gene: NA
CDR3nt: TGTGCCAGCAGCGACGGGAGCTCTAACTATGGCTACACCTTC
CDR3aa: CASSDGSSNYGYTF

j_gene: TRBJ2-4
len: 15
v_gene: TRBV7-2
abundance: NA
d_gene: NA
CDR3nt: TGTGCCAGCAGCCTGCGGAGGGGGGACAAAAACATTCAGTACTTC
CDR3aa: CASSLRRGDKNIQYF

j_gene: TRBJ1-1
len: 14
v_gene: TRBV6-1
abundance: few
d_gene: NA
CDR3nt: TGTGCCAGCAGTTTTCACCGGACAGACACTGAAGCTTTCTTT
CDR3aa: CASSFHRTDTEAFF

j_gene: TRBJ1-1
len: 14
v_gene: TRBV5-4
abundance: few
d_gene: TRBD1
CDR3nt: TGTGCCAGCAGCTTGAACAGGGGAGGAACTGAAGCTTTCTTT
CDR3aa: CASSLNRGGTEAFF

j_gene: TRBJ2-3
len: 13
v_gene: TRBV30
abundance: NA
d_gene: NA
CDR3nt: TGTGCCGGGGGGGAAGGGGGCGCAGATACGCAGTATTTT
CDR3aa: CAGGEGGADTQYF

j_gene: TRBJ1-2
len: 19
v_gene: TRBV4-1
abundance: once
d_gene: NA
CDR3nt: TGCGCCAGCAGCCAAGAAGGGGCAGGAGCCAACCCTTCAGACTATGGCTACACCTTC
CDR3aa: CASSQEGAGANPSDYGYTF

j_gene: TRBJ1-1
len: 16
v_gene: TRBV28
abundance: NA
d_gene: NA
CDR3nt: TGTGCCAGCAGACCTTCCGCCGGGGCGCTGAACACTGAAGCTTTCTTT
CDR3aa: CASRPSAGALNTEAFF

j_gene: TRBJ2-5
len: 15
v_gene: TRBV19
abundance: NA
d_gene: TRBD2
CDR3nt: TGTGCCAGTAGTCCCGGGACTAGCCCTCAAGAGACCCAGTACTTC
CDR3aa: CASSPGTSPQETQYF

j_gene: TRBJ2-1
len: 17
v_gene: TRBV7-9
abundance: NA
d_gene: TRBD2
CDR3nt: TGTGCCAGCAGCCAAGGACTAGCGGGAGGTTCGTACAATGAGCAGTTCTTC
CDR3aa: CASSQGLAGGSYNEQFF

j_gene: TRBJ2-2
len: 16
v_gene: TRBV7-8
abundance: NA
d_gene: NA
CDR3nt: TGTGCCAGCAGCTCCACGGGGTGGCGAGCCACCGGGGAGCTGTTTTTT
CDR3aa: CASSSTGWRATGELFF

j_gene: TRBJ1-1
len: 13
v_gene: TRBV6-5
abundance: NA
d_gene: TRBD1
CDR3nt: TGTGCCGCAGCGGAGGGGGCGGAGGGCAAAGCTTTCTTT
CDR3aa: CAAAEGAEGKAFF

j_gene: TRBJ2-5
len: 12
v_gene: TRBV25-1
abundance: NA
d_gene: NA
CDR3nt: TGTGCCAGCAGTGAACCGGAAAAGACCCAGTACTTC
CDR3aa: CASSEPEKTQYF

j_gene: TRBJ2-6
len: 16
v_gene: TRBV6-5
abundance: NA
d_gene: TRBD2
CDR3nt: TGTGCCAGCAGTTTGGCGGGAGAGCCTGGGGCCAACGTCCTGACTTTC
CDR3aa: CASSLAGEPGANVLTF

j_gene: TRBJ2-3
len: 12
v_gene: TRBV6-5
abundance: NA
d_gene: TRBD2
CDR3nt: TGTGCCAGCAGTTCCCTCAGGACTAGAGAGTATTTT
CDR3aa: CASSSLRTREYF

j_gene: TRBJ2-1
len: 13
v_gene: TRBV7-9
abundance: NA
d_gene: TRBD1
CDR3nt: TGTGCCAGCAGTTCGGGACAGTACAATGAGCAGTTCTTC
CDR3aa: CASSSGQYNEQFF

j_gene: TRBJ1-5
len: 15
v_gene: TRBV5-8
abundance: NA
d_gene: TRBD1
CDR3nt: TGTGCCAGCAGCTCCTACAGGGGAGGGATCCAGCCCCAGCATTTT
CDR3aa: CASSSYRGGIQPQHF

j_gene: TRBJ1-1
len: 13
v_gene: TRBV18
abundance: NA
d_gene: NA
CDR3nt: TGTGCCAGCTCACTGGACAGAGACACTGAAGCTTTCTTT
CDR3aa: CASSLDRDTEAFF

j_gene: TRBJ2-7
len: 11
v_gene: TRBV28
abundance: NA
d_gene: NA
CDR3nt: TGTGCCAGCAGTTTAGGGGACGAGCAGTACTTC
CDR3aa: CASSLGDEQYF

j_gene: TRBJ2-7
len: 12
v_gene: TRBV7-9
abundance: NA
d_gene: NA
CDR3nt: TGTGCCAGCAGCTTAGGCCCAGGGGAGGGGTACTTC
CDR3aa: CASSLGPGEGYF